A single sample gave rise to the 25 T cell receptor beta chains below, sequenced in a study of PD-L1 blockade in urothelial cancer. Libraries were prepared by immunoSEQ multiplex PCR; TCRdb keeps only in-frame clonotypes and omits some of them. The data show approximately 70,000 clones, with 85% to 90% seen just once and 3% to 4% held by the top ten. Specimen: PBMCs, collected around atezolizumab (anti-PD-L1) treatment. These TCRs come from a man between 60 and 75 years old with urothelial cancer.

This clone was recorded once. V gene TRBV21-1 combines with J gene TRBJ1-1; TRBD1, as called in the table, went unchecked against the DNA. TRBV21-1 is a pseudogene locus. The CDR3 has 15 residues. The CDR3 spells CASSTPGAPNTEAFF. The CDR3 nucleotides are TGTGCCAGCAGCACTCCAGGGGCGCCGAACACTGAAGCTTTCTTT.

The chain couples TRBV6-5 to TRBJ1-2; 7 nucleotides line up with TRBD1. Germline V gene sequence: CDR1 MNHEY, CDR2 SVGAGI. The CDR3 is made up of 15 amino acids. Unmatched junction bases numbered 11, after V lost 6 bases and J lost 4 bases. The CDR3 sequence: CASSRSGQAVYGYTF. The CDR3 coding sequence is TGTGCCAGCAGCCGATCCGGACAGGCCGTCTATGGCTACACCTTC.

V gene TRBV7-8 combines with J gene TRBJ2-7, with D uncertain. CDR1 is SGHVS and CDR2 is FQNEAQ in the germline V gene. The germline V and J ends were trimmed by 2 bases and 4 bases, with 15 bases remaining between them. This CDR3 is 15 amino acids long. The CDR3 loop reads CASSLNNVGVYEQYF. In DNA form, the CDR3 reads TGTGCCAGCAGCTTAAATAACGTAGGAGTTTACGAGCAGTACTTC.

V gene TRBV18 combines with J gene TRBJ2-7; 12 nucleotides agree with TRBD2. CDR3 length equals 15 residues. V lost 4 bases to trimming and J lost 2 bases; unmatched junction nucleotides: 3. Germline V gene sequence: CDR1 KGHSH, CDR2 LQKENI. As DNA, the CDR3 is TGTGCCAGCTCACAAGGACTAGCGGGAACCTACGAGCAGTACTTC. Residues: CASSQGLAGTYEQYF.

This chain uses TRBV7-9 with TRBJ2-1, with 8 nucleotides matching TRBD2. The CDR3 sequence is 17 residues long. Losses at the gene ends were 2 bases for V and 2 bases for J; bases not matched to a gene: 8. Per the germline V gene, CDR1 is SEHNR and CDR2 is FQNEAQ (reference sequence). CDR3 in amino acids: CASSLRSRGATYNEQFF. CDR3 coding DNA: TGTGCCAGCAGCTTACGGTCGCGGGGGGCAACCTACAATGAGCAGTTCTTC.

J is TRBJ2-3 and V is TRBV9, with TRBD2 matching over 10 bases. Looked up from germline, CDR1 is SGDLS and CDR2 is YYNGEE. Trimming cost V 4 bases and J 2 bases; bases outside gene matches: 13. This CDR3 comprises 18 residues. CDR3: CASSLRLAGSTYTDTQYF. CDR3 in DNA: TGTGCCAGCAGCCTCCGACTAGCGGGCTCGACCTACACAGATACGCAGTATTTT.

The rearrangement links TRBV6-5 to TRBJ1-1, with 10 positions matching TRBD1. This CDR3 contains 12 residues. Germline CDR1 and CDR2: MNHEY and SVGAGI. With V trimmed by 7 bases and J by 11 bases, 7 bases remained unmatched. This CDR3 reads CASTRQGAQAFF. The DNA for the CDR3 is TGTGCCAGCACTAGACAGGGGGCGCAGGCTTTCTTT.

The chain uses TRBV7-6 and TRBJ2-1; 11 bases align to TRBD2. CDR1 SGHVS and CDR2 FNYEAQ come from the germline V gene. The trim removed 5 bases at V and 6 bases at J, leaving 15 bases unmatched. CDR3 length: 18 amino acids. The CDR3 loop is CASSPIIPLAGGRNEQFF. The CDR3 DNA reads TGTGCCAGCAGCCCGATAATCCCCTTAGCGGGAGGGCGCAATGAGCAGTTCTTC.

The genes are TRBV6-5 and TRBJ1-2, with D possibly TRBD1 on 5 matching bases. V was shortened by 4 bases and J by 5 bases, with 8 bases between the two germline ends. CDR1 and CDR2 (germline): MNHEY, SVGAGI. CDR3 length equals 12 residues. The CDR3 reads CASSWGGYGYTF. The CDR3, as DNA: TGTGCCAGCAGTTGGGGGGGATATGGCTACACCTTC.

This rearrangement joins TRBV5-7 to TRBJ2-7, with 8 bases lining up with TRBD1. TRBV5-7 is sorted into the ORF group, with uncertain function. CDR3 length: 15 residues. V was clipped by 1 base and J by 8 bases; unmatched bases: 11. In DNA form, the CDR3 reads TGTGCCAGCAGCTTGACAGGGGGTGACCTACGACAGCAGTACTTC. Residues: CASSLTGGDLRQQYF.

This chain uses TRBV27 with TRBJ2-2; no clear D gene. The germline V gene encodes CDR1 MNHEY and CDR2 SMNVEV (reference sequence). V lost 4 bases and J lost 4, with 13 bases in between. CDR3 length: 15 amino acids. The CDR3 region has the DNA TGTGCCAGCAGTTCCCCCCTGCGGATCACCGGGGAGCTGTTTTTT. It specifies CASSSPLRITGELFF.

The V and J genes are TRBV5-1 and TRBJ2-7; a weak D match, TRBD2 (6 bases). The V end lost 0 bases, the J end lost 6 bases, and 7 bases lay between the germline ends. The CDR3 runs to 12 residues. CDR1 SGHRS and CDR2 YFSETQ come from the germline V gene. CDR3 sequence reads: CASSLGGVEQYF. In DNA form, the CDR3 reads TGCGCCAGCAGCTTGGGCGGGGTCGAGCAGTACTTC.

This rearrangement joins TRBV14 to TRBJ2-7; the D is unclear. The CDR3 is 12 residues long. Germline CDR1 reads SGHDN; CDR2 reads FVKESK. Trimming stripped 5 bases from V and 2 bases from J, with 7 bases between. The CDR3 loop is CASSASAYEQYF. The CDR3 DNA reads as TGTGCCAGCAGCGCTTCAGCCTACGAGCAGTACTTC.

The V gene is TRBV5-1, the J gene TRBJ2-5; D not resolved. Germline CDR1 is SGHRS and CDR2 is YFSETQ. CDR3 size: 11 residues. The V end was cut by 5 bases, the J end by 1 base, with 3 bases between. CDR3 protein: CASRAQETQYF. The CDR3, as DNA: TGCGCCAGCAGGGCCCAAGAGACCCAGTACTTC. The full variable domain, with the rest looked up from reference TRBV5-1 and TRBJ2-5, is KAGVTQTPRYLIKTRGQQVTLSCSPISGHRSVSWYQQTPGQGLQFLFEYFSETQRNKGNFPGRFSGRQFSNSRSEMNVSTLELGDSALYLCASRAQETQYFGPGTRLLVL.

The chain employs TRBV30 and TRBJ1-1; 7 positions agree with TRBD1. From germline, CDR1 is GTSNPN and CDR2 SVGIG (reference sequence). The CDR3 extends over 15 amino acids. With 4 bases clipped from V and 5 bases from J, the junction kept 13 bases outside the gene matches. DNA of the CDR3: TGTGCCTGGAATGGGGACTGGACACAGGGGACTGAAGCTTTCTTT. Translating gives CAWNGDWTQGTEAFF.

This chain links TRBV5-1 with TRBJ1-1, with D hard to call. The V gene lost 4 bases and the J gene lost 10 bases, with 20 bases spanning the gap. Germline CDR1 SGHRS, CDR2 YFSETQ. The CDR3 consists of 14 residues. The CDR3 DNA reads as TGCGCCAGCAGCCCTAGCTCGGACCGACCCGGAGCTTTCTTT. Translated, it gives CASSPSSDRPGAFF.

The chain recombines TRBV7-8 with TRBJ2-1, with D possibly TRBD2 on 6 matching bases. Trimming stripped 5 bases from V and 1 base from J, with 15 bases between. This CDR3 has 16 amino acids. CDR1 is SGHVS and CDR2 is FQNEAQ in the germline V gene. The chain's CDR3 is CASSHVTSLSYNEQFF. Written as DNA, the CDR3 is TGTGCCAGCAGCCACGTCACTAGCCTATCCTACAATGAGCAGTTCTTC. The whole variable domain, filled in from reference TRBV7-8 and TRBJ2-1, reads GAGVSQSPRYKVAKRGQDVALRCDPISGHVSLFWYQQALGQGPEFLTYFQNEAQLDKSGLPSDRFFAERPEGSVSTLKIQRTQQEDSAVYLCASSHVTSLSYNEQFFGPGTRLTVL.

The chain recombines TRBV9 with TRBJ1-3; D call uncertain. V was shortened by 6 bases and J by 4 bases, with 14 bases between the two germline ends. The CDR3 consists of 14 residues. Germline lookup yields CDR1 SGDLS and CDR2 YYNGEE. CDR3 residues: CASTPPAEGNTIYF. The CDR3 DNA reads as TGTGCCAGCACCCCCCCGGCGGAAGGAAACACCATATATTTT.

This rearrangement joins TRBV5-6 to TRBJ1-1, with D maybe TRBD1 (5 bases). The germline V gene has CDR1 SGHDT and CDR2 YYEEEE. The CDR3 is 13 residues long. V lost 6 bases to trimming and J lost 5 bases, with 14 bases between them. CDR3 nucleotides: TGTGCCAGCAACCAGGGTATGGATACTGAAGCTTTCTTT. This encodes CASNQGMDTEAFF.

The V call is TRBV5-1, the J call TRBJ2-7, with D uncertain. Germline V gives CDR1 SGHRS, CDR2 YFSETQ. This CDR3 has 14 residues. Trimming took off 4 bases at V and 3 bases at J, with 14 bases between the two ends. CDR3 nucleotides: TGCGCCAGCAGCCAGTCCTTGGGCTTCTACGAGCAGTACTTC. It is translated as CASSQSLGFYEQYF.

In nucleotides, the CDR3 is TGTGCCAGCAGCCGGACCCCGACAGGGGTCGAGACCCAGTACTTC. Its translation: CASSRTPTGVETQYF. V gene TRBV6-5 combines with J gene TRBJ2-5, with TRBD1 identical over 8 bases. This CDR3 comprises 15 residues. The germline CDR1 and CDR2 sequences are MNHEY and SVGAGI. The ends lost 6 bases at V and 5 bases at J; junction bases unmatched: 11.

Here the CDR3 DNA reads TGTGCCAGCAGCCCCGGTGGGGGCGCAAGGGAAAAACTGTTTTTT. Residues: CASSPGGGAREKLFF. The J gene is TRBJ1-4, the V gene TRBV9; D is possibly TRBD1 (6 bases). Germline CDR1 reads SGDLS; CDR2 reads YYNGEE. CDR3 length: 15 amino acids. With 4 bases removed from V and 8 bases from J, the gap between germline ends came to 18 bases.

This clone occurred a few times. The chain is built from TRBV7-2 and TRBJ1-2, with D unclear. Trimming stripped 5 bases from V and 2 bases from J, with 9 bases between. CDR3 size: 13 residues. Germline CDR1 and CDR2: SGHTA and FQGNSA. CDR3 sequence: CASSPTENYGYTF. The CDR3 bases are TGTGCCAGCAGCCCCACCGAGAACTATGGCTACACCTTC. Filled out from reference TRBV7-2 and TRBJ1-2, the complete variable domain reads GAGVSQSPSNKVTEKGKDVELRCDPISGHTALYWYRQSLGQGLEFLIYFQGNSAPDKSGLPSDRFSAERTGGSVSTLTIQRTQQEDSAVYLCASSPTENYGYTFGSGTRLTVV.

The chain couples TRBV7-9 to TRBJ2-5; 8 bases align to TRBD2. This CDR3 has 16 residues. Germline lookup yields CDR1 SEHNR and CDR2 FQNEAQ (reference sequence). Trimming took 3 bases from V and 5 from J; bases not matched to a gene: 11. The CDR3 loop is CASSLAAGGARETQYF. DNA of the CDR3: TGTGCCAGCAGCTTGGCGGCCGGGGGGGCCAGGGAGACCCAGTACTTC.

CDR3 nucleotide sequence: TGCGCCAGCAGCCATCCGACAGGGGGAGGTGAGCAGTTCTTC. Translation: CASSHPTGGGEQFF. This sequence joins TRBV4-1 and TRBJ2-1, with 9 bases lining up with TRBD1. The CDR3 contains 14 residues. V shed 3 bases, J shed 9 bases, and the junction held 6 bases outside the gene matches. Germline lookup yields CDR1 MGHRA and CDR2 YSYEKL.